One T cell receptor (beta chain) is described in this entry. The data were taken from a study of blood T cell repertoires in COVID-19. Whole-study context: Researchers got acute and convalescent COVID-19 samples from the United States, Italy and Spain. In each case, the material was cDNA or gDNA derived from T cells, B-cell-depleted T cells, or PBMCs.

TCRdb's copy holds only in-frame clones and misses some; the assay was immunoSEQ multiplex PCR. The repertoire holds 55,000 to 80,000 clones, with approximately 89% as singletons. Between the trimmed V and J ends, which lost 5 bases and 6 bases, there was a span of 14 bases. The CDR3 extends over 14 amino acids. Germline-derived CDR1 and CDR2 are LNHDA and SQIVND (reference sequence). The clonotype comes from a human donor in a cohort sampled during active COVID-19. Input material: peripheral blood. The chain combines TRBV19 with TRBJ2-1, with no clear D. Here the CDR3 DNA reads TGTGCCAGTAGTTCCCGAGGTCCGCCCAATGAGCAGTTCTTC. Encoded protein: CASSSRGPPNEQFF.